The rows below give T cell receptor beta chains drawn from one sample of a study of blood T cell repertoires in COVID-19. Repertoires were generated with immunoSEQ multiplex PCR, while TCRdb's copy carries only in-frame clones and drops some. The table records about 150,000 clones, around four fifths of them present only once. The specimen sequenced was PBMCs or T cells enriched from blood (not recorded which). These receptors were collected from a woman in her thirties or forties who had recovered from COVID-19. CDR3s include the opening cysteine and the closing phenylalanine or tryptophan. A D gene is named only where the DNA matches it firmly. Size is stated for part of the rows, as once, few or many counts, or as a class when the clone is expanded.

v_gene,d_gene,len,j_gene,abundance,CDR3aa,CDR3nt
TRBV5-1,NA,14,TRBJ2-2,NA,CASSPRQLTGELFF,TGCGCCAGCAGCCCCCGACAGCTTACCGGGGAGCTGTTTTTT
TRBV6-5,TRBD1,15,TRBJ1-3,NA,CASSYRQGDNGTIYF,TGTGCCAGCAGTTACCGGCAGGGGGATAATGGCACCATATATTTT
TRBV5-1,TRBD2,12,TRBJ2-1,few,CASRREGDEQFF,TGCGCCAGCAGGCGGGAGGGTGATGAGCAGTTCTTC
TRBV7-9,NA,13,TRBJ2-3,NA,CASSTTRSDTQYF,TGTGCCAGCAGCACAACTAGATCAGATACGCAGTATTTT
TRBV12-3/TRBV12-4,NA,13,TRBJ1-1,NA,CASSLRGRTEAFF,TGTGCCAGCAGTTTGCGGGGCCGCACTGAAGCTTTCTTT
TRBV9,NA,14,TRBJ2-1,NA,CASSVGTDYNEQFF,TGTGCCAGCAGCGTAGGGACAGACTACAATGAGCAGTTCTTC
TRBV2,TRBD2,15,TRBJ2-2,NA,CASSPPSGMAGELFF,TGTGCCAGCAGTCCCCCTAGCGGGATGGCCGGGGAGCTGTTTTTT
TRBV10-3,NA,14,TRBJ1-2,NA,CAISGTQGTLGYTF,TGTGCCATCAGTGGGACGCAGGGGACGTTGGGCTACACCTTC
TRBV5-5,TRBD1,16,TRBJ2-5,NA,CASSFDRTGRVETQYF,TGTGCCAGCAGCTTTGACCGGACAGGTCGGGTGGAGACCCAGTACTTC
TRBV18,TRBD2,16,TRBJ2-2,NA,CASSPGGGANTGELFF,TGTGCCAGCTCACCAGGCGGGGGGGCCAACACCGGGGAGCTGTTTTTT
TRBV5-1,NA,16,TRBJ1-6,NA,CASSLGGAIGNSPLHF,TGCGCCAGCAGCTTAGGGGGGGCCATAGGTAATTCACCCCTCCACTTT
TRBV7-8,NA,16,TRBJ1-2,NA,CASSLRAGVRDYGYTF,TGTGCCAGCAGCTTAAGGGCAGGGGTGCGTGACTATGGCTACACCTTC
TRBV7-8,TRBD2,16,TRBJ2-5,NA,CASSAMGLAGEETQYF,TGTGCCAGCAGCGCGATGGGACTAGCGGGTGAGGAGACCCAGTACTTC
TRBV9,TRBD2,15,TRBJ2-1,NA,CASSEGTSGDNEQFF,TGTGCCAGCAGCGAGGGGACTAGCGGCGACAATGAGCAGTTCTTC
TRBV21-1,NA,18,TRBJ2-1,NA,CASSKEKGTSGGPLVQFF,TGTGCCAGCAGCAAAGAGAAGGGTACTAGCGGGGGGCCGTTGGTGCAGTTCTTC
TRBV3-1/TRBV3-2,NA,14,TRBJ1-3,once,CASSLTDSGNTIYF,TGTGCCAGCAGCCTTACAGACTCTGGAAACACCATATATTTT
TRBV5-1,TRBD2,16,TRBJ2-7,NA,CASSETSGLGLYEQYF,TGCGCCAGCAGCGAGACTAGCGGGCTGGGGCTCTACGAGCAGTACTTC
TRBV18,NA,16,TRBJ1-1,NA,CASSLTTQGGDTEAFF,TGTGCCAGCTCACTGACTACCCAGGGAGGGGACACTGAAGCTTTCTTT
TRBV15,NA,15,TRBJ1-2,NA,CATRPDSAGYGGYTF,TGTGCCACTCGACCAGACAGTGCCGGTTATGGCGGCTACACCTTC
TRBV7-3,TRBD2,15,TRBJ2-2,NA,CASSPLAGGPGELFF,TGTGCCAGCAGCCCTCTAGCGGGAGGCCCCGGGGAGCTGTTTTTT
TRBV27,TRBD1,19,TRBJ1-4,NA,CASSPIIPDRGLTNEKLFF,TGTGCCAGCAGTCCCATTATCCCCGACAGGGGGCTCACTAATGAAAAACTGTTTTTT
TRBV5-1,TRBD1,14,TRBJ2-2,once,CASSSRQGDGELFF,TGCGCCAGCAGCTCCCGACAGGGCGACGGGGAGCTGTTTTTT
TRBV3-1/TRBV3-2,TRBD2,17,TRBJ2-1,once,CASSPPGLAASYNEQFF,TGTGCCAGCAGCCCTCCTGGACTAGCGGCATCCTACAATGAGCAGTTCTTC
TRBV3-1/TRBV3-2,NA,16,TRBJ2-5,many,CASSQDGGGGAETQYF,TGTGCCAGCAGCCAAGACGGGGGCGGGGGCGCGGAGACCCAGTACTTC
TRBV6-5,NA,15,TRBJ2-7,NA,CASSYSGRGSYEQYF,TGTGCCAGCAGTTACTCAGGCAGGGGAAGTTACGAGCAGTACTTC
TRBV5-1,NA,12,TRBJ1-2,NA,CASSRGGDGYTF,TGCGCCAGCAGCCGCGGGGGGGATGGCTACACCTTC
TRBV14,TRBD2,19,TRBJ2-1,NA,CASSQEWLAGFSSYNEQFF,TGTGCCAGCAGCCAAGAGTGGCTAGCGGGCTTTTCCTCCTACAATGAGCAGTTCTTC
TRBV11-2,NA,14,TRBJ1-2,once,CASSRLPPRPGYTF,TGTGCCAGCAGCCGCCTCCCCCCGAGGCCTGGCTACACCTTC
TRBV5-5,NA,19,TRBJ1-4,NA,CASSFDRTVPVATNEKLFF,TGTGCCAGCAGCTTCGACCGGACTGTACCTGTGGCAACTAATGAAAAACTGTTTTTT
TRBV9,TRBD2,15,TRBJ2-1,NA,CASSATSVSYNEQFF,TGTGCCAGCAGCGCCACTAGCGTCTCCTACAATGAGCAGTTCTTC
TRBV5-4,NA,15,TRBJ2-7,NA,CASSALVGGLYEQYF,TGTGCCAGCAGCGCGCTGGTGGGGGGGCTCTACGAGCAGTACTTC
TRBV7-9,NA,13,TRBJ1-1,NA,CASSLQGWTEAFF,TGTGCCAGCAGCTTACAGGGCTGGACTGAAGCTTTCTTT
TRBV19,NA,14,TRBJ2-1,NA,CASSMARDTNEQFF,TGTGCCAGTAGTATGGCCAGGGATACGAATGAGCAGTTCTTC
TRBV6-5,TRBD1,15,TRBJ1-1,once,CASEPPGQVITEAFF,TGTGCCAGCGAGCCCCCGGGACAGGTTATCACTGAAGCTTTCTTT
TRBV27,TRBD2,15,TRBJ2-2,once,CASSLSSGRAGELFF,TGTGCCAGCAGTTTGTCTAGCGGGAGGGCCGGGGAGCTGTTTTTT
TRBV7-3,TRBD1,16,TRBJ2-3,NA,CASSLTDRGNTDTQYF,TGTGCCAGCAGCTTAACGGACAGGGGGAACACAGATACGCAGTATTTT
TRBV7-9,TRBD1,15,TRBJ2-7,NA,CASSLMGTGAGEQYF,TGTGCCAGCAGCTTGATGGGGACAGGGGCTGGGGAGCAGTACTTC
TRBV7-9,TRBD2,17,TRBJ2-3,NA,CASSPPGGGAVGDTQYF,TGTGCCAGCAGCCCCCCGGGAGGGGGGGCCGTGGGGGATACGCAGTATTTT
TRBV7-2,TRBD2,15,TRBJ2-7,NA,CASSPEAGGVYEQYF,TGTGCCAGCAGCCCCGAGGCGGGGGGGGTCTACGAGCAGTACTTC
TRBV19,NA,13,TRBJ1-1,few,CASSIGEAAGAFF,TGTGCCAGTAGTATAGGGGAGGCCGCGGGAGCTTTCTTT
TRBV6-4,TRBD1,17,TRBJ1-3,NA,CASRGGDRVLGGNTIYF,TGTGCCAGCAGGGGTGGGGACAGAGTTTTAGGCGGAAACACCATATATTTT
TRBV30,NA,15,TRBJ2-5,NA,CAWSGTGWAEETQYF,TGTGCCTGGAGTGGCACAGGGTGGGCCGAGGAGACCCAGTACTTC
TRBV10-1,TRBD1,13,TRBJ1-1,once,CASSGDSYTEAFF,TGCGCCAGCAGTGGGGACAGCTACACTGAAGCTTTCTTT
TRBV4-1,TRBD1,13,TRBJ2-7,NA,CASMGTGAYEQYF,TGCGCCAGCATGGGGACAGGGGCCTACGAGCAGTACTTC
TRBV6-1,NA,15,TRBJ2-7,once,CASSEGAGLSYEQYF,TGTGCCAGCAGTGAGGGGGCGGGCCTCTCCTACGAGCAGTACTTC
TRBV3-1/TRBV3-2,NA,14,TRBJ2-5,NA,CASSQAREVETQYF,TGTGCCAGCAGCCAAGCGAGGGAGGTAGAGACCCAGTACTTC
TRBV18,TRBD1,17,TRBJ2-1,NA,CASSPPSTGTANNEQFF,TGTGCCAGCTCACCACCGAGTACTGGGACAGCTAACAATGAGCAGTTCTTC
TRBV27,TRBD1,14,TRBJ1-2,NA,CASSLRGQGGGYTF,TGTGCCAGCAGTTTACGGGGCCAGGGGGGCGGCTACACCTTC
TRBV27,NA,15,TRBJ1-4,NA,CASSLTQGQYEKLFF,TGTGCCAGCAGCCTTACCCAGGGGCAGTATGAAAAACTGTTTTTT
TRBV27,NA,13,TRBJ1-1,NA,CASSRVRATEAFF,TGTGCCAGCAGCAGGGTTCGGGCCACTGAAGCTTTCTTT
TRBV19,NA,18,TRBJ2-7,few,CASSIKAGRHPTTYEQYF,TGTGCCAGTAGTATTAAGGCAGGGAGGCACCCTACAACATACGAGCAGTACTTC